What follows is one TCR beta chain and its context. These data come from a study of blood T cells in healthy people across ages. This CDR3 has 13 amino acids. Germline V gene lookup returns CDR1 MNHNS and CDR2 SASEGT. The V and J ends lost 7 bases and 10 bases respectively, with 14 bases between them. A J-beta primer mix and a sample-barcoded 5' primer were used in a second PCR of about 6 to 12 cycles. Each sample yielded at least 3 million CDR3-containing paired-end reads. TCRdb processed the 5' RACE reads anew with MiXCR; each CDR3 protein has one entry. The sample yields 850,000 to 1,100,000 distinct CDR3 sequences, 35% to 45% seen once.

This sequence was found in a man between 18 and 35 years old in good health. The chain uses TRBV6-1 and TRBJ1-6, with D perhaps matching TRBD1 (6 bases). The specimen was blood. In nucleotides, the CDR3 is TGTGCCAGCAAAGGGCAGGGGTTGTCACCCCTCCACTTT. This encodes CASKGQGLSPLHF.